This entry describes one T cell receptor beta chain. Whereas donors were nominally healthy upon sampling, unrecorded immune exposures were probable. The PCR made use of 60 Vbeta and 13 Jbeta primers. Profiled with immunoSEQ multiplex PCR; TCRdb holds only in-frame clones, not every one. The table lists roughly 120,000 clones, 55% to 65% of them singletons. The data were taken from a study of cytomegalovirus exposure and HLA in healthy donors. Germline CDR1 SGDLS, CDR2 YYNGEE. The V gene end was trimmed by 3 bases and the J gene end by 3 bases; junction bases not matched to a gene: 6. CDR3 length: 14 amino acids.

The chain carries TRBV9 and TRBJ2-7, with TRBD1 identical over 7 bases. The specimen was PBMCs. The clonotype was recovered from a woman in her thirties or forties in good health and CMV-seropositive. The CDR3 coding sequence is TGTGCCAGCAGCGGACAGGGCGATTTCTACGAGCAGTACTTC. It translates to CASSGQGDFYEQYF.